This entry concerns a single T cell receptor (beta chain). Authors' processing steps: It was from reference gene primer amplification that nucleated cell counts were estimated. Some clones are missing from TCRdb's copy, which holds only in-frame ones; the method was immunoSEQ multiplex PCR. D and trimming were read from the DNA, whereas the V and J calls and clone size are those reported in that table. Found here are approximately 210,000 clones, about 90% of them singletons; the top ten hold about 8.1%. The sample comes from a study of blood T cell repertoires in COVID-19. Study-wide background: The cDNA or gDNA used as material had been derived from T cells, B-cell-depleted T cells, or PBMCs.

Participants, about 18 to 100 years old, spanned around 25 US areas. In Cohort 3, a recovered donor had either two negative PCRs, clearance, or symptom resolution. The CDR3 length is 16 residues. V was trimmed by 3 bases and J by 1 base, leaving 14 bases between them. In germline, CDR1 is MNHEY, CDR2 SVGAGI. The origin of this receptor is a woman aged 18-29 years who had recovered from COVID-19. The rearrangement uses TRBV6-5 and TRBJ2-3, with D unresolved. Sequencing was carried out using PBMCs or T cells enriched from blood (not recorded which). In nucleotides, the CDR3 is TGTGCCAGCAGTTATTTCGATTACACCCGCACAGATACGCAGTATTTT. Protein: CASSYFDYTRTDTQYF.